Listed here are 16 T cell receptor beta chains from one sample, sequenced in a study of OX40 agonist ivuxolimab in advanced cancers. Sequencing used immunoSEQ multiplex PCR; TCRdb keeps in-frame clones, though not all of them. Here the sample spans roughly 79,000 clones, under 95% being singletons. This specimen consisted of CD4+ or CD8+ T cells sorted from blood, obtained in a trial of the OX40 agonist ivuxolimab. These receptor sequences come from an adult with an advanced solid tumor such as melanoma, head and neck, liver or kidney cancer.

This rearrangement joins TRBV11-3 to TRBJ2-7; D uncertain. The V gene lost 1 base and the J gene lost 6 bases, with 10 bases spanning the gap. This CDR3 spans 13 amino acids. Germline loops: CDR1 SGHNT, CDR2 YENEEA. CDR3 DNA sequence: TGTGCCAGCAGCTTAGGGCCAGCTTTCGAGCAGTACTTC. As protein: CASSLGPAFEQYF.

The sample holds one count of this clone. The CDR3 protein is CASSVAGGSSGELFF. The CDR3 bases are TGTGCCAGCAGCGTAGCGGGGGGGTCTAGCGGGGAGCTGTTTTTT. The rearrangement uses TRBV9 and TRBJ2-2, with 8 bases matching TRBD2. The V gene's germline CDR1 is SGDLS and CDR2 YYNGEE. CDR3 length equals 15 residues. Germline trimming cut 0 bases from V and 7 bases from J; bases unmatched to any gene: 5.

The chain's CDR3 is CASSKQQGARCGYTF. The DNA of the CDR3 is TGTGCCAGCAGCAAACAACAGGGGGCGCGTTGTGGCTACACCTTC. V usage is TRBV21-1 and J usage is TRBJ1-2; TRBD1 is the table's D call, not checked against the DNA. TRBV21-1 is given as a pseudogene. The CDR3 consists of 15 residues.

The chain carries TRBV6-6 and TRBJ2-3, with 9 nucleotides matching TRBD1. The CDR3 contains 14 residues. V lost 6 bases to trimming and J lost 6 bases; unmatched junction nucleotides: 7. Germline CDR1 is MNHNY and CDR2 is SVGAGI (reference sequence). The CDR3 sequence: CASSRDRDWDTQYF. CDR3 bases: TGTGCCAGCAGCCGGGACAGGGATTGGGATACGCAGTATTTT.

V usage is TRBV9 and J usage is TRBJ1-2; D possibly corresponds to TRBD1 (6 bases). V dropped 0 bases and J dropped 4 bases, with 13 bases sitting between them. CDR1 is SGDLS and CDR2 is YYNGEE in the germline V gene. CDR3 length: 15 amino acids. The CDR3: CASSVEYRAAYGYTF. The CDR3 nucleotides read TGTGCCAGCAGCGTAGAGTACAGGGCCGCCTATGGCTACACCTTC.

This chain uses TRBV14 with TRBJ2-7, with D tentatively TRBD1 or TRBD2 (6 bases each). The CDR3 totals 14 residues. V was pared by 2 bases and J by 6 bases, with 14 bases between. CDR1 SGHDN and CDR2 FVKESK come from the germline V gene. The CDR3, as DNA: TGTGCCAGCAGCCAATCTGGAGGGGGGAGCGAGCAGTACTTC. This sequence encodes CASSQSGGGSEQYF.

V and J are TRBV19 and TRBJ2-7, with 9 nucleotides matching TRBD2. CDR3 length equals 15 residues. The V and J ends lost 3 bases and 7 bases, in that order; junction bases with no gene match: 10. Germline V lookup: CDR1 LNHDA, CDR2 SQIVND (reference sequence). CDR3 nucleotide sequence: TGTGCCAGTAGTATTGGATCTAGCGGGGTAGGGGAGCAGTACTTC. This gives the protein CASSIGSSGVGEQYF.

V and J are TRBV6-5 and TRBJ2-1; no clear D. CDR3 length: 14 residues. Germline-derived CDR1 and CDR2 are MNHEY and SVGAGI. Between the trimmed V and J ends, which lost 0 bases and 3 bases, there was a span of 6 bases. For the CDR3, the DNA is TGTGCCAGCAGTTACTCTGGCAGCTACAATGAGCAGTTCTTC. Its protein is CASSYSGSYNEQFF.

On this clone itself: Other nucleotide sequences in the sample specify the same CDR3. J is TRBJ2-1 and V is TRBV9, with a weak D call TRBD1 (5 bases). There are 15 residues in the CDR3. Germline V CDR1 and CDR2: SGDLS, YYNGEE. The ends were cut back, 0 bases at V and 3 bases at J, with 10 bases in the middle. The CDR3 DNA sequence: TGTGCCAGCAGCGTAGGTGGGGCCAGCTACAATGAGCAGTTCTTC. It translates to CASSVGGASYNEQFF.

This CDR3 reads CASSEVEGLSTDTQYF. CDR3 in DNA: TGTGCCAGCAGTGAAGTAGAGGGGTTGAGCACAGATACGCAGTATTTT. The chain links TRBV6-4 to TRBJ2-3; D could derive from TRBD1 or TRBD2 (5 bases each). This CDR3 contains 16 residues. Trimming took off 3 bases at V and 0 bases at J, with 13 bases between the two ends. The V gene's germline CDR1 is MRHNA and CDR2 SNTAGT.

The chain links TRBV5-1 to TRBJ1-4, with D possibly matching TRBD1 (6 bases). CDR3 length: 15 residues. Germline V lookup: CDR1 SGHRS, CDR2 YFSETQ. V was cut by 1 base and J by 7 bases, with 14 bases left in between. The CDR3, as DNA: TGCGCCAGCAGCTTGACGGGGGGCACGGGTGAAAAACTGTTTTTT. Translation: CASSLTGGTGEKLFF.

The chain recombines TRBV15 with TRBJ2-7, with D perhaps matching TRBD2 (6 bases). The CDR3 is made up of 13 amino acids. Germline CDR1 LNHNV, CDR2 YYDKDF (reference sequence). Between the trimmed V and J ends, which lost 9 bases and 3 bases, there was a span of 15 bases. CDR3 nucleotides: TGTGCCACGACACCTACGGAGGGCTACGAGCAGTACTTC. Amino acids: CATTPTEGYEQYF.

The CDR3 here is CASRPGGGTEAFF. CDR3 bases: TGTGCCAGCCGTCCAGGGGGGGGCACTGAAGCTTTCTTT. V is TRBV5-6 and J is TRBJ1-1, with TRBD1 identical over 7 bases. With V trimmed by 7 bases and J by 4 bases, 7 bases remained unmatched. From germline, CDR1 is SGHDT and CDR2 YYEEEE. CDR3 length equals 13 residues.

The chain links TRBV6-5 to TRBJ2-7, with 9 bases matching TRBD1. Germline lookup yields CDR1 MNHEY and CDR2 SVGAGI. V shed 8 bases and J 1 base; nucleotides not matched to a gene: 9. The CDR3 covers 15 residues. The CDR3 DNA follows: TGTGCCAGCTCGTCGTTACAGGGGGCGTCCTACGAGCAGTACTTC. Its protein is CASSSLQGASYEQYF.

The chain uses TRBV7-8 and TRBJ1-2; TRBD1 agrees at 8 bases. Germline CDR1 reads SGHVS; CDR2 reads FQNEAQ. The CDR3 spans 13 residues. The J segment lost 4 bases and the V segment lost 5 bases, leaving 3 bases of the junction unmatched. The CDR3 region is CASSTTGVYGYTF. The CDR3 DNA is TGTGCCAGCAGCACGACAGGGGTCTATGGCTACACCTTC.

There are a few counts of this clone. The gene calls are TRBV6-6 and TRBJ1-2; perhaps TRBD1 as D (6 bases). Germline CDR1 reads MNHNY; CDR2 reads SVGAGI (reference sequence). The CDR3 length is 12 residues. Trimming pared 6 bases from V and 6 bases from J, leaving 11 bases between. This CDR3 reads CASREQGDGYTF. CDR3 in DNA: TGTGCCAGCAGGGAACAGGGAGATGGCTACACCTTC.